This T cell receptor beta chain originates from a study of cytomegalovirus exposure and HLA in healthy donors. Overall study context: The 130 or so validation repertoires and the 666 first-cohort repertoires shared a platform, a later analysis reported.

Study-wide findings and caveats: Clusters of TCRs from the first cohort tended to co-occur in the roughly 120 validation repertoires (as a later analysis found). Rarity characterized most TCR sequences, yet some public TCRs appeared in many donors.

With respect to this clone: The antigen is undetermined.

Repertoires were generated with immunoSEQ multiplex PCR, while TCRdb's copy carries only in-frame clones and drops some. The data show 250,000 to 300,000 clones, 80% to 90% seen once. The donors were in the roughly 120-subject validation cohort, distinct from the approximately 670-subject first cohort. This CDR3 spans 15 amino acids. J lost 10 bases, V lost 3 bases, and 12 bases had no gene match. The V gene's germline CDR1 is GTSNPN and CDR2 SVGIG (reference sequence). The J gene is TRBJ2-1, the V gene TRBV30; 10 bases are a match to TRBD2. The clonotype originates from a woman under 30 in good health and CMV-seronegative. Sequencing input: PBMCs. The CDR3 region has the DNA TGTGCCTGGAGATACGGGACTAGCGAGGACGACGAGCAGTTCTTC. Amino acid sequence: CAWRYGTSEDDEQFF.